This TCR beta chain was recovered during a study of blood T cell repertoires in COVID-19. Across the whole study: PBMCs, B-cell-depleted T cells, or T cells provided the cDNA or gDNA that made up the material.

The authors' processing: Using reference gene primer amplification, nucleated cell counts were estimated. Data came from immunoSEQ multiplex PCR; TCRdb stores just in-frame clones and leaves some out. The D gene and trimming were derived from the DNA, and the V and J assignments and clone size from that table. The data contain 150,000 to 200,000 clones, around 80% of them seen just once; the ten biggest clones take up roughly 9.6%. Trimming stripped 6 bases from V and 4 bases from J, with 19 bases between. CDR3 length equals 15 residues. Germline CDR1 reads MNHEY; CDR2 reads SVGAGI. This chain joins TRBV6-5 and TRBJ2-7; tentative D call: TRBD2 (5 bases). The source is a man aged 60 to 75 with active or convalescent COVID-19. Input material: peripheral blood. The CDR3 DNA sequence: TGTGCCAGCAGGCTAGACTATACGAATAGATACGAGCAGTACTTC. It encodes CASRLDYTNRYEQYF.